Below, 32 T cell receptor beta chains from the same sample are listed, as sequenced in a study of PD-L1 blockade in urothelial cancer. The protocol was immunoSEQ multiplex PCR, while the TCRdb copy is restricted to in-frame clones and leaves out a portion. Found here are around 110,000 clones, approximately 90% of them singletons; the top ten hold more than 1.5%. Time point: peripheral blood 6 weeks after treatment start. Sample: PBMCs, taken around atezolizumab (anti-PD-L1) treatment. Source of these receptors: a man aged 55 to 70 with urothelial cancer.

This clone was counted only a few times. The chain combines TRBV7-9 with TRBJ1-1, with a possible D match to TRBD1 (6 bases). Trimming removed 6 bases from V and 5 bases from J, with 13 bases in between. The germline CDR1 and CDR2 sequences are SEHNR and FQNEAQ (reference sequence). The CDR3 consists of 13 residues. CDR3 sequence reads: CASSEAQGTEAFF. The CDR3 coding sequence is TGTGCCAGCAGTGAGGCCCAGGGGACTGAAGCTTTCTTT.

The CDR3 DNA follows: TGTGCCAGCAGCCAAGACTTTGGGCTAGCGGTGAGGGGCGGGGAGCTGTTTTTT. It codes for CASSQDFGLAVRGGELFF. This chain connects TRBV4-2 to TRBJ2-2, with 7 positions matching TRBD2. The germline gives CDR1 LGHNA, CDR2 YNFKEQ. The V and J ends lost 0 bases and 7 bases, in that order; junction bases with no gene match: 14. This CDR3 has 18 amino acids.

The CDR3 here is CASSLRAGRGNIQYF. CDR3 sequence (DNA): TGCGCCAGCAGCTTGAGGGCAGGGAGGGGAAACATTCAGTACTTC. V is TRBV5-1 and J is TRBJ2-4, with TRBD2 identical over 7 bases. V shed 1 base, J shed 6 bases, and the junction held 7 bases outside the gene matches. The CDR3 covers 15 residues. Germline V gene data show CDR1 as SGHRS and CDR2 as YFSETQ.

The chain joins TRBV30 to TRBJ1-2; 7 bases line up with TRBD1. Looked up from germline, CDR1 is GTSNPN and CDR2 is SVGIG (reference sequence). The CDR3 is 12 residues long. Trimming cost V 4 bases and J 8 bases; bases outside gene matches: 7. The CDR3 nucleotides are TGTGCCTGGAATACAGGGGCCGCGGGCTACACCTTC. This sequence encodes CAWNTGAAGYTF. The full variable domain, with the rest looked up from reference TRBV30 and TRBJ1-2, is SQTIHQWPATLVQPVGSPLSLECTVEGTSNPNLYWYRQAAGRGLQLLFYSVGIGQISSEVPQNLSASRPQDRQFILSSKKLLLSDSGFYLCAWNTGAAGYTFGSGTRLTVV.

In its sample, this clone was seen once. V and J are TRBV25-1 and TRBJ2-7, with TRBD2 matching over 8 bases. The CDR3 has 14 amino acids. Looked up from germline, CDR1 is MGHDK and CDR2 is SYGVNS. The ends lost 3 bases at V and 5 bases at J; junction bases unmatched: 6. The CDR3 reads CASSDSGRFNEQYF. CDR3 in DNA: TGTGCCAGCAGTGACAGCGGGAGATTCAACGAGCAGTACTTC.

The chain carries TRBV19 and TRBJ1-1, with 7 bases matching TRBD1. The trim removed 7 bases at V and 5 bases at J, leaving 7 bases unmatched. CDR3 length: 13 amino acids. Germline values: CDR1 LNHDA, CDR2 SQIVND (reference sequence). In DNA, the CDR3 is TGTGCCAGTATCAAGGGGGCAGGTACTGAAGCTTTCTTT. This codes for CASIKGAGTEAFF.

This chain joins TRBV7-2 and TRBJ1-5; D uncertain. V lost 2 bases and J 1 base, leaving 6 bases between the germline ends. The CDR3 has 14 residues. Per germline, CDR1 SGHTA and CDR2 FQGNSA. This CDR3 is CASSLTWSNQPQHF. CDR3 in DNA: TGTGCCAGCAGCTTAACTTGGAGCAATCAGCCCCAGCATTTT.

The chain uses TRBV18 and TRBJ2-3; 12 nucleotides align to TRBD2. Germline loops: CDR1 KGHSH, CDR2 LQKENI. CDR3 length: 16 amino acids. The V segment lost 0 bases and the J segment 5 bases; nucleotides outside the gene matches: 3. The CDR3 here is CASSPPLAGGEDTQYF. The CDR3 nucleotides are TGTGCCAGCTCACCACCCCTAGCGGGAGGGGAAGATACGCAGTATTTT.

The J gene is TRBJ2-3, the V gene TRBV30; no definite D call. The CDR3 sequence is 12 residues long. CDR1 is GTSNPN and CDR2 is SVGIG in the germline V gene (reference sequence). The ends were cut back, 0 bases at V and 7 bases at J, with 8 bases in the middle. The CDR3: CAWSVRVNTQYF. CDR3 in DNA: TGTGCCTGGAGTGTACGGGTAAATACGCAGTATTTT.

This chain links TRBV6-1 with TRBJ1-1, with 8 bases matching TRBD1. The ends lost 5 bases at V and 8 bases at J; junction bases unmatched: 10. CDR3 length: 14 amino acids. Germline V lookup: CDR1 MNHNS, CDR2 SASEGT. CDR3 region: CASSKGQDDEEAFF. Here the CDR3 DNA reads TGTGCCAGCAGTAAGGGACAGGACGATGAAGAAGCTTTCTTT.

The rearrangement joins TRBV7-2 to TRBJ1-1, with D possibly being TRBD1 (5 bases). The germline gives CDR1 SGHTA, CDR2 FQGNSA. The CDR3 has 12 residues. V lost 6 bases, J lost 5 bases, and 10 bases lay in between. The chain's CDR3 is CASRPRETEAFF. In nucleotides, the CDR3 is TGTGCCAGCAGGCCCAGGGAAACTGAAGCTTTCTTT.

The V and J genes are TRBV5-1 and TRBJ1-3, with D unresolved. The V end was cut by 0 bases, the J end by 2 bases, with 12 bases between. The CDR3 runs to 16 residues. Looked up from germline, CDR1 is SGHRS and CDR2 is YFSETQ. CDR3: CASSLDRGGAGNTIYF. CDR3 nucleotides: TGCGCCAGCAGCTTGGATCGCGGCGGGGCTGGAAACACCATATATTTT. Filled out from reference TRBV5-1 and TRBJ1-3, the complete variable domain reads KAGVTQTPRYLIKTRGQQVTLSCSPISGHRSVSWYQQTPGQGLQFLFEYFSETQRNKGNFPGRFSGRQFSNSRSEMNVSTLELGDSALYLCASSLDRGGAGNTIYFGEGSWLTVV.

CDR3 nucleotides: TGCAGTGCTAGCCTCACAGATACGCAGTATTTT. Its translation: CSASLTDTQYF. V is TRBV20-1 and J is TRBJ2-3; D call uncertain. Trimming pared 3 bases from V and 2 bases from J, leaving 3 bases between. The CDR3 totals 11 residues. Germline assignment: CDR1 DFQATT and CDR2 SNEGSKA (reference sequence).

This chain links TRBV25-1 with TRBJ1-2; maybe TRBD1 (6 bases). Deletions cut 8 bases from V and 4 bases from J, with 23 bases between. The CDR3 contains 16 residues. The germline gives CDR1 MGHDK, CDR2 SYGVNS. This chain's CDR3 is CASSHPGGRGVYGYTF. The CDR3 DNA sequence: TGTGCCAGCTCACACCCAGGTGGCAGGGGCGTCTATGGCTACACCTTC.

This chain joins TRBV9 and TRBJ2-5, with 10 bases fitting TRBD2. The CDR3 has 17 residues. Germline CDR1 is SGDLS and CDR2 is YYNGEE. V lost 0 bases to trimming and J lost 4 bases; unmatched junction nucleotides: 9. CDR3 region: CASSVGAGLALRETQYF. CDR3 in DNA: TGTGCCAGCAGCGTAGGAGCGGGACTAGCGCTGCGAGAGACCCAGTACTTC.

V usage is TRBV6-1 and J usage is TRBJ2-1; TRBD2 aligns across 7 bases. The CDR3 consists of 15 residues. CDR1 and CDR2 from the germline V gene are MNHNS and SASEGT. The V gene end was trimmed by 6 bases and the J gene end by 6 bases; junction bases not matched to a gene: 11. CDR3 bases: TGTGCCAGCAGGGGGGACTACAAGTCCAGCAATGAGCAGTTCTTC. Its protein product is CASRGDYKSSNEQFF.

The CDR3 reads CASSPTGARTPNQPQHF. The CDR3, as DNA: TGTGCCAGCAGTCCAACAGGGGCGCGGACTCCCAATCAGCCCCAGCATTTT. V and J are TRBV2 and TRBJ1-5; the match to TRBD1 covers 7 bases. The length of the CDR3 is 17 residues. Germline-derived CDR1 and CDR2 are SNHLY and FYNNEI. Trimming at V came to 5 bases and at J to 3 bases, leaving 13 bases not matched to a gene.

This rearrangement joins TRBV10-3 to TRBJ2-3; a possible D gene is TRBD1 (6 bases). This CDR3 spans 13 amino acids. The V end was cut by 11 bases, the J end by 3 bases, with 15 bases between. CDR1 is ENHRY, CDR2 SYGVKD, per germline. This CDR3 reads CALSTGVTDTQYF. In DNA form, the CDR3 reads TGTGCCCTGTCGACAGGCGTAACAGATACGCAGTATTTT.

The chain joins TRBV6-5 to TRBJ1-2, with D unresolved. Trimming removed 5 bases at V and 6 bases at J, with 16 bases between. The CDR3 extends over 14 amino acids. Germline-derived CDR1 and CDR2 are MNHEY and SVGAGI. The CDR3: CASSTSGSWDGYTF. The DNA of the CDR3 is TGTGCCAGCAGTACCAGTGGGAGCTGGGATGGCTACACCTTC.

V and J are TRBV9 and TRBJ1-2, with D perhaps matching TRBD1 (5 bases). Germline values: CDR1 SGDLS, CDR2 YYNGEE. The CDR3 extends over 13 amino acids. V dropped 2 bases and J dropped 10 bases, with 15 bases sitting between them. The CDR3 is CASSVSGLQDYTF. The CDR3 DNA sequence: TGTGCCAGCAGCGTCTCAGGGCTTCAGGACTACACCTTC.

The V and J genes are TRBV19 and TRBJ1-5, with 9 bases that match TRBD1. The germline V gene has CDR1 LNHDA and CDR2 SQIVND (reference sequence). This CDR3 is 14 amino acids long. Unmatched junction bases numbered 12, after V lost 9 bases and J lost 9 bases. The CDR3 nucleotides read TGTGCCAGCGCCTCGGACAGGGGCCTTCGGCCCCAGCATTTT. It is translated as CASASDRGLRPQHF.

The chain couples TRBV5-4 to TRBJ2-3; 7 bases are a match to TRBD2. From germline, CDR1 is SGHNT and CDR2 YYREEE (reference sequence). The CDR3 covers 14 residues. With 3 bases clipped from V and 4 bases from J, the junction kept 5 bases outside the gene matches. The CDR3 coding sequence is TGTGCCAGCAGCTGGGGGGGACTCCCAGATACGCAGTATTTT. Amino acids: CASSWGGLPDTQYF.

The chain joins TRBV27 to TRBJ1-5; D not resolved. Germline-derived CDR1 and CDR2 are MNHEY and SMNVEV (reference sequence). V lost 3 bases, J lost 0 bases, and 9 bases lay in between. The CDR3 runs to 15 residues. The CDR3 DNA reads TGTGCCAGCAGTTTTCTAGCCGCTAGCAATCAGCCCCAGCATTTT. As protein: CASSFLAASNQPQHF.

This clone showed up just a few times. The chain couples TRBV5-1 to TRBJ1-2; D gene ambiguous. V lost 0 bases and J 2 bases, leaving 5 bases between the germline ends. Germline CDR1 SGHRS, CDR2 YFSETQ. This CDR3 spans 13 amino acids. DNA for the CDR3: TGCGCCAGCAGCTTGGCCGGGAACTATGGCTACACCTTC. Its translation is CASSLAGNYGYTF.

V gene TRBV9 combines with J gene TRBJ2-4, with D perhaps TRBD2 (6 bases). This CDR3 spans 17 amino acids. V was clipped by 4 bases and J by 9 bases, with 26 bases between them. Germline values: CDR1 SGDLS, CDR2 YYNGEE. The CDR3 here is CASSTGGTGVEVGIQYF. The CDR3 DNA follows: TGTGCCAGCAGCACCGGGGGTACCGGGGTTGAAGTGGGCATTCAGTACTTC.

The chain carries TRBV27 and TRBJ2-7, with D unclear. Germline loops: CDR1 MNHEY, CDR2 SMNVEV (reference sequence). This CDR3 comprises 12 residues. The V and J ends lost 5 bases and 4 bases respectively, with 9 bases between them. CDR3 in amino acids: CASSTNRYEQYF. CDR3 DNA: TGTGCCAGCAGTACCAACAGATACGAGCAGTACTTC.

The rearrangement links TRBV4-1 to TRBJ2-2; D gene unclear. The CDR3 runs to 15 residues. V lost 3 bases, J lost 9 bases, and 17 bases lay in between. The germline CDR1 and CDR2 sequences are MGHRA and YSYEKL. CDR3 loop: CASSHHGSLIRELFF. CDR3 coding DNA: TGCGCCAGCAGCCACCACGGTTCTTTAATACGGGAGCTGTTTTTT.

The rearrangement uses TRBV28 and TRBJ2-1; D is uncertain. There are 11 residues in the CDR3. Trimming removed 5 bases at V and 11 bases at J, with 10 bases between. Germline V gene sequence: CDR1 MDHEN, CDR2 SYDVKM. CDR3 residues: CASSTPRQQFF. The CDR3 DNA sequence: TGTGCCAGCAGTACACCTAGGCAGCAGTTCTTC. Combining the CDR3 with reference TRBV28 and TRBJ2-1 gives the whole variable domain DVKVTQSSRYLVKRTGEKVFLECVQDMDHENMFWYRQDPGLGLRLIYFSYDVKMKEKGDIPEGYSVSREKKERFSLILESASTNQTSMYLCASSTPRQQFFGPGTRLTVL.

The chain uses TRBV2 and TRBJ2-5, with 12 bases lining up with TRBD2. The CDR3 loop spans 16 amino acids. The J segment lost 1 base and the V segment lost 5 bases, leaving 5 bases of the junction unmatched. Germline V lookup: CDR1 SNHLY, CDR2 FYNNEI. CDR3 region: CASSNGLAGLQETQYF. The CDR3 DNA reads as TGTGCCAGCAGTAACGGACTAGCGGGACTCCAAGAGACCCAGTACTTC. Filled out from reference TRBV2 and TRBJ2-5, the complete variable domain reads EPEVTQTPSHQVTQMGQEVILRCVPISNHLYFYWYRQILGQKVEFLVSFYNNEISEKSEIFDDQFSVERPDGSNFTLKIRSTKLEDSAMYFCASSNGLAGLQETQYFGPGTRLLVL.

This clone was seen just once. The chain is built from TRBV7-2 and TRBJ2-2; TRBD2 aligns across 13 bases. Germline V lookup: CDR1 SGHTA, CDR2 FQGNSA. V was pared by 9 bases and J by 1 base, with 5 bases of the junction left unmatched. This CDR3 contains 16 residues. This CDR3 reads CASPLAGGRNTGELFF. Here the CDR3 DNA reads TGTGCCAGTCCACTAGCGGGGGGGCGGAACACCGGGGAGCTGTTTTTT. Together with reference TRBV7-2 and TRBJ2-2, the CDR3 gives the full variable domain: GAGVSQSPSNKVTEKGKDVELRCDPISGHTALYWYRQSLGQGLEFLIYFQGNSAPDKSGLPSDRFSAERTGGSVSTLTIQRTQQEDSAVYLCASPLAGGRNTGELFFGEGSRLTVL.

V gene TRBV19 combines with J gene TRBJ2-1, with 14 bases identical to TRBD2. V was pared by 7 bases and J by 9 bases, with 5 bases of the junction left unmatched. This CDR3 comprises 14 residues. Germline CDR1 and CDR2: LNHDA and SQIVND (reference sequence). The CDR3 sequence: CASTGTSGSVEQFF. Here the CDR3 DNA reads TGTGCCAGTACCGGGACTAGCGGGAGTGTTGAGCAGTTCTTC.

This clone has only one observation. The chain joins TRBV5-1 to TRBJ1-1; D gene unclear. The ends were cut back, 2 bases at V and 3 bases at J, with 8 bases in the middle. This CDR3 comprises 13 residues. The germline V gene has CDR1 SGHRS and CDR2 YFSETQ. The CDR3 bases are TGCGCCAGCAGCTTTAGGGAGGACACTGAAGCTTTCTTT. It translates to CASSFREDTEAFF. The full variable domain, its missing parts supplied by reference TRBV5-1 and TRBJ1-1, is KAGVTQTPRYLIKTRGQQVTLSCSPISGHRSVSWYQQTPGQGLQFLFEYFSETQRNKGNFPGRFSGRQFSNSRSEMNVSTLELGDSALYLCASSFREDTEAFFGQGTRLTVV.